The clone carrying this TCR beta chain was observed a handful of times. No antigen is known for it. Germline V lookup: CDR1 MGHRA, CDR2 YSYEKL. J lost 6 bases, V lost 5 bases, and 19 bases had no gene match. The CDR3 spans 19 residues. Every individual TCR cDNA molecule carried its own unique molecular identifier, which allowed correction of PCR and sequencing errors. TCRdb re-called the 5' RACE reads with MiXCR, one entry per CDR3 protein. Counted here are 48,000 or so distinct CDR3 sequences, about 5.8% occurring once; the ten biggest clones make up around 10%. The data stem from a study of spatial heterogeneity in lung cancer. Study background: Alpha-chain sequences were detected in numbers that were consistently lower than beta-chain sequences. Raw reads contained each unique TCR and UMI combination more than ten times on average.

Indicated time point: sample taken at primary tumor resection. No cells were sorted before sequencing. The whole RNA sequenced was extracted from tumor, nontumor lung or frozen PBMC. Broader study findings: At resection, ubiquitous expanded tumor TCRs appeared in blood more than at follow-up.

The clonotype originates from a male donor with early-stage non-small cell lung cancer. The chain uses TRBV4-1 and TRBJ2-7, with 13 positions matching TRBD2. The sample was PBMCs, taken at surgery. In DNA form, the CDR3 reads TGCGCCAGCAGCTACAGAACTAGCGGGAGGGCCGATTTAGGTTCCGAGCAGTACTTC. Translation gives CASSYRTSGRADLGSEQYF.